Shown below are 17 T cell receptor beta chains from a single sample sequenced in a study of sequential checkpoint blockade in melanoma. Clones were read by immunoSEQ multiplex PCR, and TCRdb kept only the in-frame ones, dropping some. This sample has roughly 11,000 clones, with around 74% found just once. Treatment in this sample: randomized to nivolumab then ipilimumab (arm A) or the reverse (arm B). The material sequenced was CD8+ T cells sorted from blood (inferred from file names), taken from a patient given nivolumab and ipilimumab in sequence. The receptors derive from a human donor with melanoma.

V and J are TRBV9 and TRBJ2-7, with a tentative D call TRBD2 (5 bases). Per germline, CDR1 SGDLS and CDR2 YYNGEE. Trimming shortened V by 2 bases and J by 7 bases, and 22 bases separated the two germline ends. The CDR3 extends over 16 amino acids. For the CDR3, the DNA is TGTGCCAGCAGCGTTTTCCGGGATCCCTCCCCTGGGGAGCAGTACTTC. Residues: CASSVFRDPSPGEQYF.

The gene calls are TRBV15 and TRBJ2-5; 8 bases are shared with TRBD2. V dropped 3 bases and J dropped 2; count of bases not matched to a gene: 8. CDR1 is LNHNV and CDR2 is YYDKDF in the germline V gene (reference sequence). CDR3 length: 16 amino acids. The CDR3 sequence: CATSSSGGAPQETQYF. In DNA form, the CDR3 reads TGTGCCACCAGCAGCAGCGGGGGCGCCCCACAAGAGACCCAGTACTTC.

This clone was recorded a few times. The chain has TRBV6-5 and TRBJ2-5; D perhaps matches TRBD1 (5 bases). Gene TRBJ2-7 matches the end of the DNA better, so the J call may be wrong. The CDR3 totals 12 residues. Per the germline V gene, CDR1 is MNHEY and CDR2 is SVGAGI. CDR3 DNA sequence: TGTGCCAGCAGAGGCCAGGGCCTCGAGCAGTACTTC. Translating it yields CASRGQGLEQYF.

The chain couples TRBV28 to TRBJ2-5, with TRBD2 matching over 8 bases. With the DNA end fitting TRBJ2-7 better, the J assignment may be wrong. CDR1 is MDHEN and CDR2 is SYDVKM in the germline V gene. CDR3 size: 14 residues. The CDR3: CASSRPGGLYEQYF. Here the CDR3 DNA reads TGTGCCAGCAGCCGACCGGGGGGGTTGTACGAGCAGTACTTC.

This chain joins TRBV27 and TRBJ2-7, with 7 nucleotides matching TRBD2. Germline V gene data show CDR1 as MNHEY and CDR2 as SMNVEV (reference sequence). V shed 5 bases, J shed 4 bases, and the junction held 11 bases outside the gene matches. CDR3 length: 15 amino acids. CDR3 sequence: CASSPLGTNPYEQYF. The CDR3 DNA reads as TGTGCCAGCAGTCCATTAGGGACTAACCCTTACGAGCAGTACTTC.

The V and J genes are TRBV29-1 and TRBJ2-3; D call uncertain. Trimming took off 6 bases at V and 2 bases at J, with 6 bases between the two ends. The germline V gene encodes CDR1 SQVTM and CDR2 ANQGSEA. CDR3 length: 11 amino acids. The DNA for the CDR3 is TGCAGCGTCGGGTACACAGATACGCAGTATTTT. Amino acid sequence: CSVGYTDTQYF.

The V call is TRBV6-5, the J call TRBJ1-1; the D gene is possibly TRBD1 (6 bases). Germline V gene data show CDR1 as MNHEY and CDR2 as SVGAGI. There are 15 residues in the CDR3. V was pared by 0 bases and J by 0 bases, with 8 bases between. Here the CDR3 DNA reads TGTGCCAGCAGTTACTCTCAGGGGTTGAACACTGAAGCTTTCTTT. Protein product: CASSYSQGLNTEAFF.

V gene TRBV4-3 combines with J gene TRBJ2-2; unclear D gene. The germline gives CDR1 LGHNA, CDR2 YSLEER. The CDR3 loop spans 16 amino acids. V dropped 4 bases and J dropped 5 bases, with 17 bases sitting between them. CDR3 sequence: CASSPGRVVYTGELFF. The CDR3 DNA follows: TGCGCCAGCAGCCCCGGTCGAGTAGTTTATACCGGGGAGCTGTTTTTT.

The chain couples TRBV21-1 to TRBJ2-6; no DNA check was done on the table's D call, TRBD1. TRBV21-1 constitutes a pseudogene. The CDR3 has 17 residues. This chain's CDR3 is CASSRGQGAPGANVLTF. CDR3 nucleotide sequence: TGTGCCAGCAGCAGAGGACAGGGGGCGCCTGGGGCCAACGTCCTGACTTTC.

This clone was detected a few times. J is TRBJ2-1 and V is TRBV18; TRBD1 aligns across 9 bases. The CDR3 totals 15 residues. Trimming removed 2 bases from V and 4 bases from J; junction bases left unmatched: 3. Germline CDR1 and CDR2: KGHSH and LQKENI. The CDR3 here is CASSPGTGSYNEQFF. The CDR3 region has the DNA TGTGCCAGCTCACCAGGGACAGGGTCGTACAATGAGCAGTTCTTC.

Here the CDR3 reads CASSHKIGGEMNEQFF. The CDR3 bases are TGTGCCAGCAGCCACAAAATAGGCGGGGAGATGAATGAGCAGTTCTTC. The genes are TRBV5-6 and TRBJ2-1, with D maybe TRBD2 (6 bases). Germline lookup yields CDR1 SGHDT and CDR2 YYEEEE. The ends were cut back, 4 bases at V and 7 bases at J, with 21 bases in the middle. The CDR3 loop spans 16 amino acids.

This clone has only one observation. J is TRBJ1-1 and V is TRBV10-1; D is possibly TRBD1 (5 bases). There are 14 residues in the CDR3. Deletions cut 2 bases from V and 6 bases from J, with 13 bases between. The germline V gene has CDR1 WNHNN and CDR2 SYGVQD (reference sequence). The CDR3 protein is CASSERSRAPEAFF. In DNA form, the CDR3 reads TGCGCCAGCAGTGAGAGGTCCAGGGCCCCTGAAGCTTTCTTT.

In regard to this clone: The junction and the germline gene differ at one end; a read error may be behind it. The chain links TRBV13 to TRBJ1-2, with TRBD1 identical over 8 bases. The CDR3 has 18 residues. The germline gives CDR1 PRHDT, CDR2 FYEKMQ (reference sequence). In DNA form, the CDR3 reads TGTGCCCGCAGCCTAGGACAGGGCCTAAGTAGCCTTACATATTGCTACACCTTC. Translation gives CARSLGQGLSSLTYCYTF.

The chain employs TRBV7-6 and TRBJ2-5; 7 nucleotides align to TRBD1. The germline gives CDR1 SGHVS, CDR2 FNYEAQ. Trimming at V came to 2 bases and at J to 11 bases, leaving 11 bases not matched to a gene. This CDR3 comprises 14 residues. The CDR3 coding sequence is TGTGCCAGCAGCTTATTAGAGGGGGCGAGGGAGCAGTACTTC. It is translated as CASSLLEGAREQYF.

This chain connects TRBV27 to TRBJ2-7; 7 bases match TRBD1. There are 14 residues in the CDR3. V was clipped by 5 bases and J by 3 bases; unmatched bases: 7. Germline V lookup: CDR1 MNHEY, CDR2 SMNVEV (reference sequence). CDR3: CASSTRDSGYEQYF. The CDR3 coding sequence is TGTGCCAGCAGTACCCGGGACAGTGGCTACGAGCAGTACTTC.

The CDR3 DNA sequence: TGTGCCAGCAGCCGAACATCTCGGCAGGGGAGCTACGAGCAGTACTTC. Encoded protein: CASSRTSRQGSYEQYF. V and J are TRBV7-2 and TRBJ2-7, with a weak D call TRBD1 (6 bases). The CDR3 extends over 16 amino acids. V gave up 5 bases and J gave up 3 bases, with 20 bases separating them. Per the germline V gene, CDR1 is SGHTA and CDR2 is FQGNSA. Full variable domain (rest looked up from reference TRBV7-2 and TRBJ2-7): GAGVSQSPSNKVTEKGKDVELRCDPISGHTALYWYRQSLGQGLEFLIYFQGNSAPDKSGLPSDRFSAERTGGSVSTLTIQRTQQEDSAVYLCASSRTSRQGSYEQYFGPGTRLTVT.

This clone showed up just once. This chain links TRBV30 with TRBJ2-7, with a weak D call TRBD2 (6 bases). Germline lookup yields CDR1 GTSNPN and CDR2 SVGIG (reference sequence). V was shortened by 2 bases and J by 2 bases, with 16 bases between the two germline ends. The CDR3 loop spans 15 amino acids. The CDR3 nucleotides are TGTGCCTGGAGTCACCCCGCGGGGCACACCTACGAGCAGTACTTC. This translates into CAWSHPAGHTYEQYF.